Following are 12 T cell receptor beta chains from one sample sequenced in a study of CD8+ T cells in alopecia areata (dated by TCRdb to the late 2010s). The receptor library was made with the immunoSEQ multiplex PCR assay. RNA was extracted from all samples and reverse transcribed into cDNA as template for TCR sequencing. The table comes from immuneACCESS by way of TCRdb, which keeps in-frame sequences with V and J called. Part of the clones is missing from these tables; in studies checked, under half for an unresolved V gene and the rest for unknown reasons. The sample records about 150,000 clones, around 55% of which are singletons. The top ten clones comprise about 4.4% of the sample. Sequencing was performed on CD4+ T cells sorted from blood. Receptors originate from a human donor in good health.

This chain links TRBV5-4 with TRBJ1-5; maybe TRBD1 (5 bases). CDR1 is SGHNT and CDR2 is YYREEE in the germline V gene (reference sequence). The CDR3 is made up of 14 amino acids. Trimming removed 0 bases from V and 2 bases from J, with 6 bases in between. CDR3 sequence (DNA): TGTGCCAGCAGCTTGGGGGGGGGCAATCAGCCCCAGCATTTT. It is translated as CASSLGGGNQPQHF.

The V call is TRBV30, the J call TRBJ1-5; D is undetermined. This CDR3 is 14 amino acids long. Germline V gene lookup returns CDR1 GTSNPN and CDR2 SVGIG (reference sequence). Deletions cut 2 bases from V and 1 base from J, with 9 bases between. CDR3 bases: TGTGCCTGGAGTTTGGGCAGAAGCAATCAGCCCCAGCATTTT. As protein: CAWSLGRSNQPQHF.

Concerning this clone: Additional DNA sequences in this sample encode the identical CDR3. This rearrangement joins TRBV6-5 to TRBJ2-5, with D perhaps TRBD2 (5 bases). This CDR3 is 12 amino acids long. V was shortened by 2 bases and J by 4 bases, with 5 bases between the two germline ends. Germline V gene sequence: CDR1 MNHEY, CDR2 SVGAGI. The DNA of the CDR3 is TGTGCCAGCAGTTACGCGGGAGAGACCCAGTACTTC. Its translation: CASSYAGETQYF.

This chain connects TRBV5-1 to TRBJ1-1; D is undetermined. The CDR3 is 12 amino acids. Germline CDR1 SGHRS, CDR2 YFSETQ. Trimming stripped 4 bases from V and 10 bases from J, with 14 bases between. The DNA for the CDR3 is TGCGCCAGCAGCGCCCCCGGGTCCCGAGCTTTCTTT. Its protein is CASSAPGSRAFF.

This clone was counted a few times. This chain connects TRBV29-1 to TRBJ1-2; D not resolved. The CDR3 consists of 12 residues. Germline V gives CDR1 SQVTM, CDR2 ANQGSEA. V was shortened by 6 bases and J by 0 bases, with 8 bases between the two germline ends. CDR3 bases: TGCAGCGTGGAGCAGTCTAACTATGGCTACACCTTC. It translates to CSVEQSNYGYTF. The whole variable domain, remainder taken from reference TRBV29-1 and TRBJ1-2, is SAVISQKPSRDICQRGTSLTIQCQVDSQVTMMFWYRQQPGQSLTLIATANQGSEATYESGFVIDKFPISRPNLTFSTLTVSNMSPEDSSIYLCSVEQSNYGYTFGSGTRLTVV.

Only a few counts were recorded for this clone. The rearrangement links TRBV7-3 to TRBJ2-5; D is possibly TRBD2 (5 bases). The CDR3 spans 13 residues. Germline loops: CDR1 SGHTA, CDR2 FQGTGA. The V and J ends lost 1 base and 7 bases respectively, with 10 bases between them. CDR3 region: CASSLIARGTQYF. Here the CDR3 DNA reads TGTGCCAGCAGCTTAATAGCGCGAGGGACCCAGTACTTC.

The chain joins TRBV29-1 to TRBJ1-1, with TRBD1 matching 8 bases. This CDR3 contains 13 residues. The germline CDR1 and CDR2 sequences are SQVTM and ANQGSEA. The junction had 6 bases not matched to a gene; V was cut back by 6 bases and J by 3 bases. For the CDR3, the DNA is TGCAGCGTAGACAGGGGAAGGTACACTGAAGCTTTCTTT. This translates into CSVDRGRYTEAFF.

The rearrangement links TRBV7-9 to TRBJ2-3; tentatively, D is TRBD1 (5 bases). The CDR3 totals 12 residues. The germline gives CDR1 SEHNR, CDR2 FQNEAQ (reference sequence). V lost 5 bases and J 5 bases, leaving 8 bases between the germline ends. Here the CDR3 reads CASSRRGDTQYF. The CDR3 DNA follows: TGTGCCAGCAGCCGAAGGGGAGATACGCAGTATTTT. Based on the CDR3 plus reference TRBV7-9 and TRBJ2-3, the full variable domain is DTGVSQNPRHKITKRGQNVTFRCDPISEHNRLYWYRQTLGQGPEFLTYFQNEAQLEKSRLLSDRFSAERPKGSFSTLEIQRTEQGDSAMYLCASSRRGDTQYFGPGTRLTVL.

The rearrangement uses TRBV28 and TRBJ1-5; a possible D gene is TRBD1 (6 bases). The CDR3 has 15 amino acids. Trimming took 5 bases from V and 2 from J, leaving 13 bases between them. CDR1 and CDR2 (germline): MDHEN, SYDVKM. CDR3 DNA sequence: TGTGCCAGCAGTGCCGGGGGCGCGGGCAATCAGCCCCAGCATTTT. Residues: CASSAGGAGNQPQHF.

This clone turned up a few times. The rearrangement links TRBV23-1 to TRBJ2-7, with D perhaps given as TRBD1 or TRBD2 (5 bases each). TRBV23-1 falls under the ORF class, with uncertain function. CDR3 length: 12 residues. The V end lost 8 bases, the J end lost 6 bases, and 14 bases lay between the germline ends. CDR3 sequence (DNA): TGCGCCAGCGGAACAGGAGAGGGCGAGCAGTACTTC. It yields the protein CASGTGEGEQYF.

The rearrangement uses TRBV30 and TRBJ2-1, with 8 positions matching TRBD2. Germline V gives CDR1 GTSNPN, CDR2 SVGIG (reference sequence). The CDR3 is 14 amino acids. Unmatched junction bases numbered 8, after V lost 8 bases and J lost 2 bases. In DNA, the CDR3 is TGTGCCGGGGGAGCGGGAGTTGCCTACAATGAGCAGTTCTTC. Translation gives CAGGAGVAYNEQFF.

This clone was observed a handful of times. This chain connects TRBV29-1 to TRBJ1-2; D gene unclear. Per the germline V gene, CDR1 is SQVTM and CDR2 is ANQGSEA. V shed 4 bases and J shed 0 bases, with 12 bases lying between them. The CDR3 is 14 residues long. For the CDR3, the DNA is TGCAGCGTTGTCGGTCACTCAGCTAACTATGGCTACACCTTC. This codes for CSVVGHSANYGYTF.